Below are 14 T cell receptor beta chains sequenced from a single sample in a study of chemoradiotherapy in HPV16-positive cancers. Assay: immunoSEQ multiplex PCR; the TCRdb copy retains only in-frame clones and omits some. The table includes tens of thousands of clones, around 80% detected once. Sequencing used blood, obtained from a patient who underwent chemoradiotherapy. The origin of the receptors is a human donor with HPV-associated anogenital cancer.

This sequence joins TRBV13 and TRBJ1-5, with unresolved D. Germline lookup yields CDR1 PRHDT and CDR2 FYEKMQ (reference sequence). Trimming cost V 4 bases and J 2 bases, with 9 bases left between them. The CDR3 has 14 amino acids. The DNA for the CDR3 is TGTGCCAGCAGCTCATTTAATGGCAATCAGCCCCAGCATTTT. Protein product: CASSSFNGNQPQHF.

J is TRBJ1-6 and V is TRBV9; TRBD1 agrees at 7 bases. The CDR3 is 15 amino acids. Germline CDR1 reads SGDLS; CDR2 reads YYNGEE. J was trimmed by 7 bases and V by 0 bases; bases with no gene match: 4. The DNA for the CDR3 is TGTGCCAGCAGCGTAGGGACAGGTGGAAATTCACCCCTCCACTTT. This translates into CASSVGTGGNSPLHF.

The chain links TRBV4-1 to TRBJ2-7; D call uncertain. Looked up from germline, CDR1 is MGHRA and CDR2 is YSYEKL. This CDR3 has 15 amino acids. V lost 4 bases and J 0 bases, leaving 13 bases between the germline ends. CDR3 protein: CASSRVELSSYEQYF. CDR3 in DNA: TGCGCCAGCAGCCGGGTGGAGCTTAGCTCCTACGAGCAGTACTTC.

The CDR3 spells CASRAPRSTDTQYF. The CDR3 coding sequence is TGTGCCAGCAGAGCGCCCCGAAGCACAGATACGCAGTATTTT. The genes are TRBV7-9 and TRBJ2-3; no clear D gene. Germline V lookup: CDR1 SEHNR, CDR2 FQNEAQ (reference sequence). The CDR3 is made up of 14 amino acids. With 6 bases removed from V and 0 bases from J, the gap between germline ends came to 10 bases.

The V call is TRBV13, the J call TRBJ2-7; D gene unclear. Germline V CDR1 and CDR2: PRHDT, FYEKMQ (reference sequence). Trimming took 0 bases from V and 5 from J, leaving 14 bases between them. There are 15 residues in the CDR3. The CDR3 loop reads CASSLGSLGLNEQYF. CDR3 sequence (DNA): TGTGCCAGCAGCTTAGGTTCGTTAGGGTTGAACGAGCAGTACTTC.

The CDR3, as DNA: TGCGCCAGCTCACAATCCTTAGCCTACGAGCAGTACTTC. It yields the protein CASSQSLAYEQYF. The chain employs TRBV5-1 and TRBJ2-7; no reliable D call. The V gene's germline CDR1 is SGHRS and CDR2 YFSETQ. Trimming took off 7 bases at V and 2 bases at J, with 13 bases between the two ends. The CDR3 is 13 amino acids.

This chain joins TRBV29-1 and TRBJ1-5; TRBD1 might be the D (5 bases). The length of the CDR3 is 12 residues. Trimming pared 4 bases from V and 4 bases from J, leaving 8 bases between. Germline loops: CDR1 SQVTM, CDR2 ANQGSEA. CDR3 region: CSVGAGNQPQHF. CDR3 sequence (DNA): TGCAGCGTTGGGGCAGGGAATCAGCCCCAGCATTTT.

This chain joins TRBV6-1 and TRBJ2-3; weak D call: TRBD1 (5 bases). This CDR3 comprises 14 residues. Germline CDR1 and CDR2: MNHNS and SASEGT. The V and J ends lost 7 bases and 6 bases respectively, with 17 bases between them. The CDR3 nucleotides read TGTGCCAGCAAATGGACACCTAGGGCGGATACGCAGTATTTT. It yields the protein CASKWTPRADTQYF.

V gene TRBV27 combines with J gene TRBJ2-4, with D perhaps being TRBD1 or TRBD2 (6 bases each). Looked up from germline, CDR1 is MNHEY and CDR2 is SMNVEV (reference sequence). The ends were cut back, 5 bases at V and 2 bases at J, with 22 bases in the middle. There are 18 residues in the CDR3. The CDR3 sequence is CASSPHRAGGSSKNIQYF. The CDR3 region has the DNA TGTGCCAGCAGTCCCCATCGGGCCGGGGGCTCTTCCAAAAACATTCAGTACTTC.

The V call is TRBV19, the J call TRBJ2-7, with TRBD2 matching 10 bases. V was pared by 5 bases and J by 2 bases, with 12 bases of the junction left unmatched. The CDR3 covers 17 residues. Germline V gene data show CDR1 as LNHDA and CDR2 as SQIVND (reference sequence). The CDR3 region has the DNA TGTGCCAGTAGTCCCACCGGACTAGCGGATTCCACCTACGAGCAGTACTTC. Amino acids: CASSPTGLADSTYEQYF.

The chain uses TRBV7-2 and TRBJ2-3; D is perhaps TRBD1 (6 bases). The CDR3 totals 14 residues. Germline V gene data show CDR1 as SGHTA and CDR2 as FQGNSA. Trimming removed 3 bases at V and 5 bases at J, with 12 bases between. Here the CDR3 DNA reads TGTGCCAGCAGCTTGGGGCAGGGGTTAGATACGCAGTATTTT. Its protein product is CASSLGQGLDTQYF. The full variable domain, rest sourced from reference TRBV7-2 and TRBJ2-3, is GAGVSQSPSNKVTEKGKDVELRCDPISGHTALYWYRQSLGQGLEFLIYFQGNSAPDKSGLPSDRFSAERTGGSVSTLTIQRTQQEDSAVYLCASSLGQGLDTQYFGPGTRLTVL.

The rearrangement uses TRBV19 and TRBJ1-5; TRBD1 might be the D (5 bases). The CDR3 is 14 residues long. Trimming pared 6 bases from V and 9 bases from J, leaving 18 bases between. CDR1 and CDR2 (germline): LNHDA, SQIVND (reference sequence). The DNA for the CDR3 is TGTGCCAGTAGGATGGACGGGGACTTCTGGCCCCAGCATTTT. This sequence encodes CASRMDGDFWPQHF. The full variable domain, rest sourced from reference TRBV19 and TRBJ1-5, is DGGITQSPKYLFRKEGQNVTLSCEQNLNHDAMYWYRQDPGQGLRLIYYSQIVNDFQKGDIAEGYSVSREKKESFPLTVTSAQKNPTAFYLCASRMDGDFWPQHFGDGTRLSIL.

CDR3 region: CASIGQRMNTEAFF. The CDR3 DNA follows: TGTGCCAGCATCGGACAGAGAATGAACACTGAAGCTTTCTTT. The J gene is TRBJ1-1, the V gene TRBV2, with TRBD1 as a possible D gene (6 bases). Germline CDR1 is SNHLY and CDR2 is FYNNEI. V lost 7 bases, J lost 0 bases, and 12 bases lay in between. The CDR3 is 14 amino acids.

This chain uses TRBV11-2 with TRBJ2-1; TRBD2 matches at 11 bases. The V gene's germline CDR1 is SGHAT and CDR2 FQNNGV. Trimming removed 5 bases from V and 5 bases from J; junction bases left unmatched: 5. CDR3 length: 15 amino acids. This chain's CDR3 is CASSPSGGRDNEQFF. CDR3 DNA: TGTGCCAGCAGCCCTAGCGGGGGGCGGGACAATGAGCAGTTCTTC.